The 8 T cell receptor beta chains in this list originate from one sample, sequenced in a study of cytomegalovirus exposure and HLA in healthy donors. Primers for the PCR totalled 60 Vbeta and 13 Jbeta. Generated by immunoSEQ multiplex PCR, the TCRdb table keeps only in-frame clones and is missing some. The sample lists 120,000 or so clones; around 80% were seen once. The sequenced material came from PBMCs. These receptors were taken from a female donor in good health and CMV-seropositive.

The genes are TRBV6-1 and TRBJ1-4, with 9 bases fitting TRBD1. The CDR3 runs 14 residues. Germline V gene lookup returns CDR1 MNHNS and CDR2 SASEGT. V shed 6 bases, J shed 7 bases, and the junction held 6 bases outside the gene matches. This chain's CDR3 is CASRAGTGFEKLFF. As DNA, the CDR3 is TGTGCCAGCAGGGCCGGGACAGGGTTTGAAAAACTGTTTTTT.

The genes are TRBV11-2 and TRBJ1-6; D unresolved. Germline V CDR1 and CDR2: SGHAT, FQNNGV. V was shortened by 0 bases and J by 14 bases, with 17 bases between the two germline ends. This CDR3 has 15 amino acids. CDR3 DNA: TGTGCCAGCAGCTTAGAAGGACTCCCTATCGGGACCCTCCACTTT. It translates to CASSLEGLPIGTLHF.

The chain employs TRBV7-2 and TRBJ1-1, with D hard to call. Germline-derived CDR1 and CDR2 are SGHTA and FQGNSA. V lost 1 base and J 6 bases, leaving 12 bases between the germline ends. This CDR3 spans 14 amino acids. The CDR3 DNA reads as TGTGCCAGCAGCTTAGAATCGGGTTCCCCTGAAGCTTTCTTT. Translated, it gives CASSLESGSPEAFF.

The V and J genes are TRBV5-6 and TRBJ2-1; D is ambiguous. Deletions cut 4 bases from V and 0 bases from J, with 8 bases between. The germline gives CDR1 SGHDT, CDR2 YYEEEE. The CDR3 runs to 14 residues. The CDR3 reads CASSDLSSYNEQFF. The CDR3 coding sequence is TGTGCCAGCAGCGATCTTAGCTCCTACAATGAGCAGTTCTTC.

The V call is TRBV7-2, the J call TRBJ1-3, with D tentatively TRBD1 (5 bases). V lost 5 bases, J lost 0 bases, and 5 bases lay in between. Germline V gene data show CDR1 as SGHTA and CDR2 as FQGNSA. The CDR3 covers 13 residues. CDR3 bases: TGTGCCAGCAGCCAGGGCTCTGGAAACACCATATATTTT. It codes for CASSQGSGNTIYF.

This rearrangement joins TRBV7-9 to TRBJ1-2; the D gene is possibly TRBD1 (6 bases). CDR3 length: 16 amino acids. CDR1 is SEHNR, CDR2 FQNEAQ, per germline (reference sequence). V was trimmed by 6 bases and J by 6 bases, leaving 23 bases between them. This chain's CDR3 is CASRSQPQGLINGYTF. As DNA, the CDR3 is TGTGCCAGCAGAAGTCAGCCTCAGGGGCTAATTAATGGCTACACCTTC.

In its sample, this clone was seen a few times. The CDR3 reads CASTNSGVLNSPLHF. The CDR3 DNA is TGTGCCAGCACCAACTCGGGGGTCCTTAATTCACCCCTCCACTTT. The V call is TRBV6-5, the J call TRBJ1-6; tentatively, D is TRBD1 (5 bases). Looked up from germline, CDR1 is MNHEY and CDR2 is SVGAGI. Trimming took off 7 bases at V and 6 bases at J, with 16 bases between the two ends. The CDR3 consists of 15 residues.

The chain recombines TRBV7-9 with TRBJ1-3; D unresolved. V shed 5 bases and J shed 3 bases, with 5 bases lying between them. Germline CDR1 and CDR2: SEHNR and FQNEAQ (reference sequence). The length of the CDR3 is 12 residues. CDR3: CASSPSGNTIYF. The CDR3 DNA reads TGTGCCAGCAGCCCTAGTGGAAACACCATATATTTT.